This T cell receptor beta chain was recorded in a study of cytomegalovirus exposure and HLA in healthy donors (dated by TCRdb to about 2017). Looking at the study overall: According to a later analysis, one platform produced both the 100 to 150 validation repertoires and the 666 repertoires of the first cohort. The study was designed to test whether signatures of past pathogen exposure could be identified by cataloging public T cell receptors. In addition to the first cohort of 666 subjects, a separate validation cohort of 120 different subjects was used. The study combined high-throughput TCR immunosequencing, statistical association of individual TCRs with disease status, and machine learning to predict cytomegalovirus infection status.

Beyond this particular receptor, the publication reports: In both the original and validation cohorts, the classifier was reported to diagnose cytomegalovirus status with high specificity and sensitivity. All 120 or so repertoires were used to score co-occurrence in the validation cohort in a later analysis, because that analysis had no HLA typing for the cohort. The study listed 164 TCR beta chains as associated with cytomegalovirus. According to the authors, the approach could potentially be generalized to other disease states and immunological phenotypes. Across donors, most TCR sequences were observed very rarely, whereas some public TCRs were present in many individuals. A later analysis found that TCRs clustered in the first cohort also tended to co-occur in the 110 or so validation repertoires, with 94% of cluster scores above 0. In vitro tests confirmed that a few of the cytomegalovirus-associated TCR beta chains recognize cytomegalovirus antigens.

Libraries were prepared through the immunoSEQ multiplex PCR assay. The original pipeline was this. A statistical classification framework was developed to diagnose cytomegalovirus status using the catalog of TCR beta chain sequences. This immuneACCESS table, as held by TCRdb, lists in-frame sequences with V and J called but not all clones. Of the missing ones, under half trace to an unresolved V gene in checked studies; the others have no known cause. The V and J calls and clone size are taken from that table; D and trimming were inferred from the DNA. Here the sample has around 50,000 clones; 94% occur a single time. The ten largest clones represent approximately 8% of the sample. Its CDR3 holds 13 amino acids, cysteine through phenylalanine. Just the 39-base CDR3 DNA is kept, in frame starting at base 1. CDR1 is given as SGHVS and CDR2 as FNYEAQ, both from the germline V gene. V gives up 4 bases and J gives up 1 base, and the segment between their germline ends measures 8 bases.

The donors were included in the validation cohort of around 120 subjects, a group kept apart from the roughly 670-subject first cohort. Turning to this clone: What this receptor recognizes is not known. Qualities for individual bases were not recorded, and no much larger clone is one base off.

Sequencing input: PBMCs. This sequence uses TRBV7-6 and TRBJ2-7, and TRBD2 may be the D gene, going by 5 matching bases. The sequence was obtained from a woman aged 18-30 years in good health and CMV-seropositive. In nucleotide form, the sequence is TGTGCCAGCAGCTCCGGACTTTCCTACGAGCAGTACTTC. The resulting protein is CASSSGLSYEQYF.